This TCR beta chain was sequenced for a study of blood T cell repertoires in COVID-19 (dated by TCRdb to about 2020). A note on the overall study: Samples covering the acute and convalescent phases of COVID-19 were provided by collaborators in the United States, Italy and Spain. The prospective study material was composed of cDNA or gDNA derived from T cells, B-cell-depleted T cells, or PBMCs. The dataset comprised deeply sampled blood TCRbeta repertoires from subjects exposed to, actively infected with, or recovered from COVID-19. The repertoires were made available in a free public database intended to serve as a resource for research on the immune response to SARS-CoV-2. The samples were drawn from the first 160 participants of the ongoing ImmuneRACE study and from some 1,300 subjects provided by 6 global collaborators. Nearly every sample came with metadata listing a de-identified subject ID, COVID-19 status, age in years and sex. Where available, HLA class I and class II types were taken from metadata supplied by the sample provider and were not determined by assay-based typing. Results and caveats for the whole study, not just this receptor: How much clinical and demographic metadata was included differed by source and by participant, and the metadata was provided uncurated.

Note on this clone: The clone's antigen remains unknown. The sample holds no much larger clone one base away, and base qualities are not on file.

The immunoSEQ Assay, a bias-controlled multiplex PCR, was used to amplify TCRbeta CDR3 regions from genomic DNA. The source study handled its data this way. Nucleated cell counts per sample were estimated from amplification of reference gene primers within the assay. To quantify the absolute abundance of each unique TCRbeta CDR3 rearrangement, sequence reads were collapsed and filtered. For each sample, productive Simpson clonality was calculated by taking the square root of Simpson's diversity index across productive rearrangements. As stored in TCRdb, this immuneACCESS dataset retains in-frame rearrangements with V and J assigned. A fraction of the clones does not appear; measured against another copy, unresolved V genes explain less than half of the discrepancy, and the remainder lacks a known reason. The DNA gave D and trimming, while V, J and clone size come from that table. The sample table contains 300,000 to 350,000 clones; only one count was recorded for roughly 87% of them. Of the sample, 0.9% to 1.2% falls within the top ten clones.

In the prospective study, participants were 18 to 89 years old, resided in about two dozen geographic areas of the United States, and were enrolled through a virtual design. Cohort assignment in the prospective study relied on participant-reported clinical history from a screening survey and a study questionnaire. Recovered participants in ImmuneRACE Cohort 3 were defined as having two consecutive negative NP/OP PCR tests, clearance from a healthcare professional, or resolution of symptoms. Each participant in the prospective study had whole blood, serum and a nasopharyngeal or oropharyngeal swab collected by mobile phlebotomists. Prospective study participants could optionally give additional blood draws and questionnaires over an approximately two-month period. Before DNA extraction, blood samples from the prospective study were shipped at room temperature or frozen. From the cysteine through the phenylalanine, the CDR3 covers 14 amino acids. Only the CDR3 region is kept as DNA, spanning 42 bases read in frame from base 1. From V the trimming removes 0 bases and from J it removes 6 bases, while the gene matches leave 2 bases of the junction unaccounted for. According to the germline V gene (reference sequence), CDR1 reads SGHKS and CDR2 reads YYEKEE.

This receptor was obtained from a woman younger than 45 who had recovered from COVID-19. Recombination joined TRBV5-5 with TRBJ2-7; TRBD1 fits 11 bases in the junction. The sequenced material came from PBMCs or T cells enriched from blood (not recorded which). The CDR3 region reads CASSLGTGGSEQYF. The DNA reads as follows: TGTGCCAGCAGCTTGGGGACAGGGGGCTCCGAGCAGTACTTC.